These 24 T cell receptor beta chains originate from one sample sequenced in a study of T-cell memory formation after mild COVID-19. TCRdb reprocessed the 5' RACE reads with MiXCR, giving one entry per CDR3 protein. Among hundreds of thousands of distinct CDR3 sequences listed, 25% to 30% were seen once. Material: PBMCs or a T cell subset sorted from them (not recorded which). Every receptor here comes from an adult woman who had mild COVID-19 (a few samples of this study predate the infection). Cell type and time point are not known.

This clonotype was observed a few times. The gene calls are TRBV18 and TRBJ2-7; 7 nucleotides match TRBD2. The germline CDR1 and CDR2 sequences are KGHSH and LQKENI. This CDR3 region has 16 residues. The V and J ends lost 4 bases and 3 bases, in that order; junction bases with no gene match: 12. For the CDR3, the DNA is TGTGCCAGCTCACTAGACGGGGGGTCTCTTATCTACGAGCAGTACTTC. It yields the protein CASSLDGGSLIYEQYF.

The V and J genes are TRBV9 and TRBJ2-1; D may match TRBD1 or TRBD2 (5 bases each). Trimming removed 0 bases from V and 12 bases from J, with 10 bases in between. The CDR3 is 12 residues long. Germline lookup yields CDR1 SGDLS and CDR2 YYNGEE. The CDR3 sequence: CASSVDRDVQFF. In DNA form, the CDR3 reads TGTGCCAGCAGCGTAGACCGGGACGTGCAGTTCTTC. The variable domain in full, completed from reference TRBV9 and TRBJ2-1, reads DSGVTQTPKHLITATGQRVTLRCSPRSGDLSVYWYQQSLDQGLQFLIQYYNGEERAKGNILERFSAQQFPDLHSELNLSSLELGDSALYFCASSVDRDVQFFGPGTRLTVL.

This clonotype was observed a handful of times. V gene TRBV5-5 combines with J gene TRBJ2-7; D uncertain. V lost 1 base, J lost 2 bases, and 13 bases lay in between. Germline loops: CDR1 SGHKS, CDR2 YYEKEE (reference sequence). The CDR3 is 15 residues long. In nucleotides, the CDR3 is TGTGCCAGCAGCTTGTACTCTCAGGACCCCTACGAGCAGTACTTC. It yields the protein CASSLYSQDPYEQYF.

This rearrangement joins TRBV6-6 to TRBJ2-1; D unresolved. CDR1 is MNHNY, CDR2 SVGAGI, per germline (reference sequence). This CDR3 is 16 amino acids long. V lost 5 bases and J 5 bases, leaving 19 bases between the germline ends. The CDR3: CASSSPTSPLNNEQFF. CDR3 nucleotides: TGTGCCAGCAGTAGCCCGACTTCTCCTCTTAACAATGAGCAGTTCTTC.

This clonotype was counted only a few times. The V and J genes are TRBV20-1 and TRBJ1-1; a weak D match, TRBD1 (5 bases). Trimming cost V 2 bases and J 4 bases, with 14 bases left between them. From germline, CDR1 is DFQATT and CDR2 SNEGSKA (reference sequence). The CDR3 spans 14 residues. CDR3 sequence: CSARPLDSPTEAFF. The CDR3 DNA follows: TGCAGTGCTAGACCTCTTGACAGCCCCACTGAAGCTTTCTTT.

The V gene is TRBV15, the J gene TRBJ2-6, with D perhaps matching TRBD2 (5 bases). There are 16 residues in the CDR3. The germline V gene has CDR1 LNHNV and CDR2 YYDKDF (reference sequence). V was cut by 0 bases and J by 0 bases, with 6 bases left in between. The CDR3 loop is CATSREGASGANVLTF. In DNA form, the CDR3 reads TGTGCCACCAGCAGAGAGGGAGCCTCTGGGGCCAACGTCCTGACTTTC. Supplemented by reference TRBV15 and TRBJ2-6, the full variable domain reads DAMVIQNPRYQVTQFGKPVTLSCSQTLNHNVMYWYQQKSSQAPKLLFHYYDKDFNNEADTPDNFQSRRPNTSFCFLDIRSPGLGDTAMYLCATSREGASGANVLTFGAGSRLTVL.

This rearrangement joins TRBV24-1 to TRBJ1-4, with 7 bases identical to TRBD1. V lost 2 bases to trimming and J lost 16 bases; unmatched junction nucleotides: 12. Germline assignment: CDR1 KGHDR and CDR2 SFDVKD. There are 14 residues in the CDR3. CDR3 loop: CATSDSAPDRSRFF. The DNA for the CDR3 is TGTGCCACCAGTGATTCCGCCCCGGACAGGAGTAGGTTTTTT.

The V gene is TRBV6-2 or TRBV6-3, the J gene TRBJ2-2; TRBD2 matches 8 bases. The CDR3 has 16 residues. CDR1 MNHEY and CDR2 SVGEGT come from the germline V gene. V shed 0 bases and J 5 bases; nucleotides not matched to a gene: 5. The CDR3, as DNA: TGTGCCAGCAGTTACTCCGGGACTAGATCGACCGGGGAGCTGTTTTTT. It is translated as CASSYSGTRSTGELFF.

This clonotype was counted a few times. V is TRBV24-1 and J is TRBJ2-1; 14 nucleotides agree with TRBD2. Trimming removed 1 base from V and 10 bases from J; junction bases left unmatched: 11. Germline V gene data show CDR1 as KGHDR and CDR2 as SFDVKD. CDR3 length: 18 amino acids. CDR3 residues: CATSDFEGLAGAGGEQFF. The CDR3 DNA is TGTGCCACCAGTGATTTTGAGGGACTAGCGGGAGCGGGGGGAGAGCAGTTCTTC.

The rearrangement joins TRBV6-1 to TRBJ1-2, with D unresolved. This CDR3 spans 12 amino acids. V was clipped by 7 bases and J by 4 bases, with 10 bases between them. The V gene's germline CDR1 is MNHNS and CDR2 SASEGT. The CDR3 reads CASTPGGYGYTF. The CDR3 nucleotides are TGTGCCAGCACTCCAGGCGGCTATGGCTACACCTTC.

V is TRBV12-5 and J is TRBJ2-1, with 7 bases aligning to TRBD2. The germline gives CDR1 LGHNT, CDR2 FRNRAP. The CDR3 is 14 residues long. V shed 1 base and J 5 bases; nucleotides not matched to a gene: 2. The CDR3 DNA sequence: TGTGCTAGTGGTTTGGGGACTAGAAACAATGAGCAGTTCTTC. Amino acids: CASGLGTRNNEQFF.

The sample holds a few counts of this clonotype. The chain links TRBV20-1 to TRBJ2-7; D unresolved. V shed 0 bases and J shed 7 bases, with 13 bases lying between them. The CDR3 is 13 amino acids. Germline CDR1 is DFQATT and CDR2 is SNEGSKA (reference sequence). CDR3 sequence reads: CSARDRSVVEQYF. The CDR3 DNA reads TGCAGTGCTAGAGACCGAAGTGTGGTTGAGCAGTACTTC.

The V call is TRBV3-1, the J call TRBJ2-5; weak D call: TRBD1 (6 bases). The CDR3 contains 16 residues. V lost 4 bases and J 0 bases, leaving 15 bases between the germline ends. Per the germline V gene, CDR1 is LGHDT and CDR2 is YNNKEL (reference sequence). Here the CDR3 reads CASSRTQGSYQETQYF. CDR3 DNA: TGTGCCAGCAGCCGAACCCAGGGGTCATACCAAGAGACCCAGTACTTC.

The V gene is TRBV12-3 or TRBV12-4, the J gene TRBJ1-4; D is undetermined. The CDR3 loop spans 15 amino acids. The V end lost 6 bases, the J end lost 8 bases, and 19 bases lay between the germline ends. The CDR3 loop reads CASSRGEAEGEKLFF. In DNA form, the CDR3 reads TGTGCCAGCAGCCGCGGGGAGGCGGAAGGGGAAAAACTGTTTTTT.

The rearrangement links TRBV12-3 or TRBV12-4 to TRBJ1-1; D is uncertain. The ends were cut back, 1 base at V and 1 base at J, with 7 bases in the middle. This CDR3 is built from 14 residues. The CDR3 bases are TGTGCCAGCAGTTTAGGGGAAAGGAACACTGAAGCTTTCTTT. This gives the protein CASSLGERNTEAFF.

In this sample, this clonotype turned up a few times. The chain couples TRBV4-1 to TRBJ2-7; 10 bases fit TRBD1. This CDR3 comprises 17 residues. With 4 bases clipped from V and 3 bases from J, the junction kept 12 bases outside the gene matches. Germline CDR1 and CDR2: MGHRA and YSYEKL. This CDR3 is CASSLGRWGTGDYEQYF. Here the CDR3 DNA reads TGCGCCAGCAGCCTAGGGAGATGGGGGACAGGGGACTACGAGCAGTACTTC.

On this clonotype: Sequence at one end of the junction differs from germline and may be a read error. The chain has TRBV12-5 and TRBJ2-2; maybe TRBD1 (6 bases). The CDR3 runs to 16 residues. Looked up from germline, CDR1 is LGHNT and CDR2 is FRNRAP. This CDR3 reads CASGLVAGQYTGELFF. CDR3 in DNA: TGTGCTAGTGGTCTGGTTGCCGGACAGTACACCGGGGAGCTGTTTTTT.

This chain joins TRBV29-1 and TRBJ1-1, with 12 bases matching TRBD1. The CDR3 covers 14 residues. The germline gives CDR1 SQVTM, CDR2 ANQGSEA. J lost 7 bases, V lost 6 bases, and 9 bases had no gene match. The CDR3 DNA follows: TGCAGCGTCGCGCGGGACAGGGGGCCGGGTGAAGCTTTCTTT. Translation: CSVARDRGPGEAFF.

This chain uses TRBV7-8 with TRBJ2-7; weak D call: TRBD2 (5 bases). CDR1 and CDR2 (germline): SGHVS, FQNEAQ. With 5 bases removed from V and 5 bases from J, the gap between germline ends came to 13 bases. The CDR3 has 13 residues. Here the CDR3 reads CASSNGVGDEQYF. As DNA, the CDR3 is TGTGCCAGCAGCAACGGGGTTGGGGACGAGCAGTACTTC. Combining the CDR3 with reference TRBV7-8 and TRBJ2-7 gives the whole variable domain GAGVSQSPRYKVAKRGQDVALRCDPISGHVSLFWYQQALGQGPEFLTYFQNEAQLDKSGLPSDRFFAERPEGSVSTLKIQRTQQEDSAVYLCASSNGVGDEQYFGPGTRLTVT.

The V call is TRBV5-1, the J call TRBJ1-3; D not resolved. Germline assignment: CDR1 SGHRS and CDR2 YFSETQ. V shed 4 bases and J shed 0 bases, with 11 bases lying between them. The CDR3 runs to 15 residues. CDR3: CASSPVDNSGNTIYF. Written as DNA, the CDR3 is TGCGCCAGCAGCCCCGTAGACAACTCTGGAAACACCATATATTTT.

This clonotype was detected only a few times. V usage is TRBV12-3 or TRBV12-4 and J usage is TRBJ1-5, with D unclear. V was pared by 5 bases and J by 7 bases, with 9 bases between. This CDR3 is 12 amino acids long. CDR3 protein: CASSPGSQPQHF. CDR3 nucleotide sequence: TGTGCCAGCAGTCCGGGAAGCCAGCCCCAGCATTTT.

This clonotype turned up a few times. The chain links TRBV21-1 to TRBJ2-7; the table assigns TRBD1, which was not confirmed against the DNA. TRBV21-1 is recorded as a pseudogene. The CDR3 spans 15 residues. The CDR3 region has the DNA TGTGCCAGCAGCCTTCGGACAGGGACCCCCTACGAGCAGTACTTC. This encodes CASSLRTGTPYEQYF.

This clonotype was seen a handful of times. The chain combines TRBV7-9 with TRBJ2-5, with D possibly matching TRBD2 (5 bases). This CDR3 comprises 16 residues. In germline, CDR1 is SEHNR, CDR2 FQNEAQ (reference sequence). V was shortened by 4 bases and J by 3 bases, with 18 bases between the two germline ends. The CDR3 region has the DNA TGTGCCAGCAGCTCTTCCCGGGGTATGACGGAAGAGACCCAGTACTTC. This translates into CASSSSRGMTEETQYF.

This chain links TRBV7-8 with TRBJ2-7, with TRBD2 matching 10 bases. Germline V gene lookup returns CDR1 SGHVS and CDR2 FQNEAQ. J was trimmed by 12 bases and V by 6 bases; bases with no gene match: 11. The CDR3 is 13 residues long. In DNA form, the CDR3 reads TGTGCCAGCAGTTCCGGACTAGCGGAGATCGGGTACTTC. It encodes CASSSGLAEIGYF.